This TCR beta chain was obtained from a study of blood T cell repertoires in COVID-19. At the level of the study: Acute-phase and convalescent COVID-19 samples originated in the United States, Italy and Spain. PBMCs, B-cell-depleted T cells, or T cells were the source of the cDNA or gDNA that made up the material.

The CDR3 has 14 amino acids. V lost 1 base, J lost 6 bases, and 3 bases stayed unmatched. Germline CDR1 SGHDT, CDR2 YYEEEE. Source study methods: Reference gene primer amplification gave estimated nucleated cell counts. The repertoire was sequenced with immunoSEQ multiplex PCR; TCRdb's copy has only in-frame clones and lacks some. V and J calls and clone size follow that table, whereas D and trimming were derived from the DNA. This table has tens of thousands of clones, over 75% appearing once. The rearrangement links TRBV5-6 to TRBJ2-2; 7 bases match TRBD1. Source material: peripheral blood. The TCR was taken from a human donor in a cohort sampled during active COVID-19. The CDR3 coding sequence is TGTGCCAGCAGCTTGAGAAGGGGGCCCGGGGAGCTGTTTTTT. As protein: CASSLRRGPGELFF.